This paragraph covers one TCR beta chain sequence. Its target is unknown. These data are taken from a study of T cell responses to AZD1222 COVID-19 vaccine. Study-level information: Investigators merged groups given second doses at roughly 4 or roughly 12 weeks.

Study-wide points: Without day 14 samples, only post-peak T cell repertoires were studied. At baseline, just five to seven AZD1222 recipients tested seropositive.

Libraries were prepared by immunoSEQ multiplex PCR; TCRdb keeps only in-frame clonotypes and omits some of them. Of about 84,000 clones listed, around nine tenths are singletons. The V and J ends lost 4 bases and 4 bases respectively, with 13 bases between them. This CDR3 spans 14 amino acids. The germline V gene encodes CDR1 SGHAT and CDR2 FQDESV (reference sequence). The chain has TRBV11-1 and TRBJ1-1, with D possibly TRBD1 on 5 matching bases. Source: peripheral blood, taken on day 0 of AZD1222 vaccination. The TCR comes from an adult in good health. The CDR3 region has the DNA TGTGCCAGCAGCTACGGGGGGATGGGCACTGAAGCTTTCTTT. This sequence encodes CASSYGGMGTEAFF.